Each of the 9 T cell receptor beta chains below was sequenced from the same sample in a study of beta chain features in type 1 diabetes. Of the isolated RNA, all was reverse transcribed, and so the sequenced material was expressed TCRB transcripts. Assay used: immunoSEQ multiplex PCR; TCRdb lists only in-frame clones, some missing. The data hold about 210,000 clones, with approximately 11% observed a single time. Sequenced sample: central memory CD4+ T cells from blood. The receptors here all came from a man between 18 and 29 years old in good health.

This clone has at least ten counts. The CDR3 DNA sequence: TGCGCCAGCAATCAACAGAACAGCCAAGAGACCCAGTACTTC. This gives the protein CASNQQNSQETQYF. The chain recombines TRBV5-1 with TRBJ2-5; D not certain. Germline V CDR1 and CDR2: SGHRS, YFSETQ. This CDR3 spans 14 amino acids. V was pared by 6 bases and J by 1 base, with 13 bases between.

This clone was observed a handful of times. Relative to the germline gene, one junction end is altered; a read error may explain this. The chain links TRBV2 to TRBJ1-2; 8 bases fit TRBD1. This CDR3 has 14 amino acids. Germline lookup yields CDR1 SNHLY and CDR2 FYNNEI. The CDR3 coding sequence is TGTGCCAGCAGGGAAGTAAGACAGGGGTACGGCTACACCTTC. Translation gives CASREVRQGYGYTF.

The V and J genes are TRBV7-9 and TRBJ2-7; no reliable D call. The germline V and J ends were trimmed by 0 bases and 4 bases, with 7 bases remaining between them. CDR3 length: 13 residues. Germline V gives CDR1 SEHNR, CDR2 FQNEAQ (reference sequence). Written as DNA, the CDR3 is TGTGCCAGCAGCTTAGCGCGTGAGTACGAGCAGTACTTC. It encodes CASSLAREYEQYF.

The V and J genes are TRBV5-1 and TRBJ1-1; 7 bases agree with TRBD1. The V and J ends lost 1 base and 1 base, in that order; junction bases with no gene match: 1. The CDR3 is 14 residues long. CDR1 is SGHRS, CDR2 YFSETQ, per germline. CDR3 amino acids: CASSLRTGNTEAFF. The CDR3 DNA is TGCGCCAGCAGCTTGCGGACAGGGAACACTGAAGCTTTCTTT. The full variable domain, rest sourced from reference TRBV5-1 and TRBJ1-1, is KAGVTQTPRYLIKTRGQQVTLSCSPISGHRSVSWYQQTPGQGLQFLFEYFSETQRNKGNFPGRFSGRQFSNSRSEMNVSTLELGDSALYLCASSLRTGNTEAFFGQGTRLTVV.

This clone appeared a few times. The chain couples TRBV10-3 to TRBJ2-2; a possible D gene is TRBD2 (5 bases). Between the trimmed V and J ends, which lost 6 bases and 1 base, there was a span of 18 bases. Germline-derived CDR1 and CDR2 are ENHRY and SYGVKD. The CDR3 is made up of 17 amino acids. The CDR3 spells CAIRRLSWGENTGELFF. CDR3 DNA: TGTGCCATCAGAAGACTGTCTTGGGGAGAGAACACCGGGGAGCTGTTTTTT.

The chain combines TRBV5-4 with TRBJ2-7; D call uncertain. The V and J ends lost 1 base and 6 bases respectively, with 11 bases between them. Germline V gene data show CDR1 as SGHNT and CDR2 as YYREEE (reference sequence). The CDR3 covers 13 residues. The CDR3 DNA sequence: TGTGCCAGCAGCTTGTATTCAGTGGGCGAGCAGTACTTC. Translated, it gives CASSLYSVGEQYF.

This sequence joins TRBV7-8 and TRBJ2-4; either TRBD1 or TRBD2 may supply D (5 bases each). The CDR3 has 14 amino acids. Germline V lookup: CDR1 SGHVS, CDR2 FQNEAQ. V was cut by 3 bases and J by 0 bases, with 6 bases left in between. DNA for the CDR3: TGTGCCAGCAGCTTCGGGACAGCCAAAAACATTCAGTACTTC. Residues: CASSFGTAKNIQYF.

This clone has ten or more counts. The chain uses TRBV5-6 and TRBJ2-3, with 7 bases lining up with TRBD2. The CDR3 has 17 residues. Losses at the gene ends were 4 bases for V and 2 bases for J; bases not matched to a gene: 13. Germline V gene lookup returns CDR1 SGHDT and CDR2 YYEEEE. The CDR3 DNA reads as TGTGCCAGCAGCGAAGCGGGGAGGTCTATTGTCACAGATACGCAGTATTTT. Protein product: CASSEAGRSIVTDTQYF.

This clone has more than one count but fewer than ten. V usage is TRBV30 and J usage is TRBJ1-2, with D possibly matching TRBD1 (6 bases). Germline lookup yields CDR1 GTSNPN and CDR2 SVGIG (reference sequence). V gave up 7 bases and J gave up 0 bases, with 12 bases separating them. The CDR3 runs to 13 residues. For the CDR3, the DNA is TGTGCCTCGCGGACAGTAGCTAACTATGGCTACACCTTC. Amino acids: CASRTVANYGYTF.